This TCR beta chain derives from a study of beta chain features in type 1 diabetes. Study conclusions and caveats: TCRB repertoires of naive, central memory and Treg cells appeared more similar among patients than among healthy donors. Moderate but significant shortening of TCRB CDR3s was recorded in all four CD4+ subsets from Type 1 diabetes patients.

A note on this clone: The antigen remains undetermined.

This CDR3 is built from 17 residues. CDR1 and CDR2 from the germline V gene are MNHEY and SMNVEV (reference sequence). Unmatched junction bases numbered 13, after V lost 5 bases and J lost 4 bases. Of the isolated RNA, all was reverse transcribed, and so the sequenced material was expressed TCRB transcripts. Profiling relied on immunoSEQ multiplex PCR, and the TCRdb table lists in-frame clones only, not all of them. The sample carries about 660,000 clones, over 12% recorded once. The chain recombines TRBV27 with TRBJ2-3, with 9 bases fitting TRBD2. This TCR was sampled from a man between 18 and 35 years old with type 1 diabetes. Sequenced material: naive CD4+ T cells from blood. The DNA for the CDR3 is TGTGCCAGCAGTACCCTCGGGGCGGGGGGGCCCTCAGATACGCAGTATTTT. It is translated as CASSTLGAGGPSDTQYF.